The 29 T cell receptor beta chains reported below all come from one sample, sequenced in a study of response to subunit inactivated influenza vaccine. TCRdb processed the RT-PCR reads anew with MiXCR; each CDR3 protein has one entry. The data hold under 550,000 distinct CDR3 sequences, with approximately 7.3% observed a single time. The source material was PBMCs from blood, sampled about 24 months after vaccination. These receptors came from a man in his fifties or sixties who received an inactivated influenza vaccine.

This clonotype was counted between two and nine times. For the CDR3, the DNA is TGCGCCAGCAGCTTTGGCGCAGGGGTGGGTAACACTGAAGCTTTCTTT. Encoded protein: CASSFGAGVGNTEAFF. The chain joins TRBV5-1 to TRBJ1-1; D is possibly TRBD1 (6 bases). The germline V gene encodes CDR1 SGHRS and CDR2 YFSETQ. The CDR3 extends over 16 amino acids. Trimming pared 2 bases from V and 2 bases from J, leaving 16 bases between.

There are a few counts of this clonotype. The rearrangement uses TRBV5-1 and TRBJ1-4; D not resolved. Per the germline V gene, CDR1 is SGHRS and CDR2 is YFSETQ. V was cut by 4 bases and J by 4 bases, with 17 bases left in between. The CDR3 is 16 residues long. As DNA, the CDR3 is TGCGCCAGCAGCGACGGGATAAGGGCTGATAATGAAAAACTGTTTTTT. Translating gives CASSDGIRADNEKLFF.

This clonotype was counted ten times or more. The chain carries TRBV5-1 and TRBJ2-1, with TRBD2 identical over 7 bases. From germline, CDR1 is SGHRS and CDR2 YFSETQ. Losses at the gene ends were 4 bases for V and 0 bases for J; bases not matched to a gene: 7. This CDR3 contains 16 residues. CDR3 residues: CASSPIAGYSYNEQFF. The CDR3, as DNA: TGCGCCAGCAGCCCGATAGCGGGTTACTCCTACAATGAGCAGTTCTTC.

This clonotype was detected only a few times. The rearrangement joins TRBV4-2 to TRBJ1-5; tentative D call: TRBD1 (6 bases). CDR1 and CDR2 (germline): LGHNA, YNFKEQ. This CDR3 region has 17 residues. Trimming left V 4 bases short and J 3 bases short, with 19 bases between. The CDR3 bases are TGTGCCAGCAGCCCAAGGGCAGGGGCCGCCTCCAATCAGCCCCAGCATTTT. Translation gives CASSPRAGAASNQPQHF.

This clonotype was seen ten or more times. This rearrangement joins TRBV12-3 or TRBV12-4 to TRBJ2-7; 9 nucleotides agree with TRBD1. CDR3 length: 14 residues. With V trimmed by 6 bases and J by 5 bases, 8 bases remained unmatched. The CDR3 reads CASRTGTGSNEQYF. CDR3 nucleotides: TGTGCCAGCAGAACCGGGACAGGGTCAAACGAGCAGTACTTC.

The chain links TRBV5-6 to TRBJ1-4; TRBD1 is a possible D gene (6 bases). With 1 base removed from V and 8 bases from J, the gap between germline ends came to 24 bases. The germline V gene encodes CDR1 SGHDT and CDR2 YYEEEE. The CDR3 extends over 18 amino acids. CDR3 DNA sequence: TGTGCCAGCAGCTTGTTCTTGCTCGGGACAAGTAATCGAGAAAAACTGTTTTTT. It translates to CASSLFLLGTSNREKLFF.

The V call is TRBV12-3 or TRBV12-4, the J call TRBJ2-7; D is undetermined. The CDR3 has 13 residues. Trimming left V 0 bases short and J 3 bases short, with 6 bases between. The CDR3 region has the DNA TGTGCCAGCAGTTTAGCACAATTCTACGAGCAGTACTTC. It encodes CASSLAQFYEQYF.

This clonotype was seen more than once but under ten times. The chain joins TRBV9 to TRBJ2-1; 7 positions agree with TRBD2. Germline V gene data show CDR1 as SGDLS and CDR2 as YYNGEE. The CDR3 contains 14 residues. Losses at the gene ends were 0 bases for V and 5 bases for J; bases not matched to a gene: 2. CDR3 DNA: TGTGCCAGCAGCGTAGCTAGCGGCCACAATGAGCAGTTCTTC. It codes for CASSVASGHNEQFF.

The J gene is TRBJ1-2, the V gene TRBV13, with D possibly TRBD1 on 5 matching bases. This CDR3 has 15 amino acids. Germline V gene sequence: CDR1 PRHDT, CDR2 FYEKMQ (reference sequence). Trimming left V 5 bases short and J 1 base short, with 14 bases between. DNA for the CDR3: TGTGCCAGCAGCATGGGACGCCGGAATAACTATGGCTACACCTTC. Residues: CASSMGRRNNYGYTF.

This clonotype was recorded a few times. This chain links TRBV7-9 with TRBJ1-5; 8 positions match TRBD1. The germline V gene has CDR1 SEHNR and CDR2 FQNEAQ (reference sequence). With 5 bases clipped from V and 6 bases from J, the junction kept 3 bases outside the gene matches. The CDR3 runs to 13 residues. CDR3 residues: CASSETGAQPQHF. CDR3 DNA sequence: TGTGCCAGCAGCGAGACAGGGGCTCAGCCCCAGCATTTT.

A remark on this clonotype: Possible read error: a much larger clone is one base away. The J gene is TRBJ1-3, the V gene TRBV6-1; TRBD1 matches at 8 bases. CDR1 and CDR2 (germline): MNHNS, SASEGT. The CDR3 loop spans 18 amino acids. Here the CDR3 DNA reads TGTGACAGCAGGGGAGGACAGGGCGATGCCCACTCTGGAAACACCATATATTTT. Translating it yields CDSRGGQGDAHSGNTIYF.

This clonotype was counted many times. Here the CDR3 DNA reads TGTGCCAGCAGTTGGGGGACAGTCTCTGGGGCCAACGTCCTGACTTTC. Translation: CASSWGTVSGANVLTF. This chain joins TRBV12-3 or TRBV12-4 and TRBJ2-6; 7 bases are a match to TRBD1. This CDR3 is built from 16 residues. The junction had 3 bases not matched to a gene; V was cut back by 4 bases and J by 0 bases.

This clonotype was found many times. The CDR3 bases are TGTGCCAGCAGTCCCGGGACTAGCGGGGAGACCCAGTACTTC. The encoded protein is CASSPGTSGETQYF. The rearrangement uses TRBV6-2 or TRBV6-3 and TRBJ2-5; 12 bases agree with TRBD2. Trimming at V came to 5 bases and at J to 5 bases, leaving 3 bases not matched to a gene. Per germline, CDR1 MNHEY and CDR2 SVGEGT. The CDR3 loop spans 14 amino acids.

The chain uses TRBV9 and TRBJ2-1, with D hard to call. V was shortened by 1 base and J by 5 bases, with 16 bases between the two germline ends. Germline CDR1 SGDLS, CDR2 YYNGEE. CDR3 length: 16 amino acids. CDR3 DNA sequence: TGTGCCAGCAGCGTATCGGGCAGGCTGGGTGACAATGAGCAGTTCTTC. Translated: CASSVSGRLGDNEQFF.

This clonotype was detected many times. The chain links TRBV7-8 to TRBJ1-5; D ambiguous. V gave up 3 bases and J gave up 4 bases, with 10 bases separating them. CDR1 and CDR2 (germline): SGHVS, FQNEAQ. This CDR3 comprises 14 residues. In nucleotides, the CDR3 is TGTGCCAGCAGCTTTGGCACCGTAAATCAGCCCCAGCATTTT. Translating gives CASSFGTVNQPQHF. The whole variable domain, filled in from reference TRBV7-8 and TRBJ1-5, reads GAGVSQSPRYKVAKRGQDVALRCDPISGHVSLFWYQQALGQGPEFLTYFQNEAQLDKSGLPSDRFFAERPEGSVSTLKIQRTQQEDSAVYLCASSFGTVNQPQHFGDGTRLSIL.

This clonotype was picked up many times. This rearrangement joins TRBV12-3 or TRBV12-4 to TRBJ1-1, with D uncertain. CDR3 size: 12 residues. The germline V and J ends were trimmed by 2 bases and 1 base, with 2 bases remaining between them. The CDR3: CASSLTNTEAFF. The CDR3 DNA reads as TGTGCCAGCAGTTTAACGAACACTGAAGCTTTCTTT.

The chain combines TRBV28 with TRBJ2-1; TRBD2 matches 7 bases. Trimming took 5 bases from V and 5 from J; bases not matched to a gene: 6. CDR1 and CDR2 (germline): MDHEN, SYDVKM. The CDR3 is made up of 14 amino acids. CDR3 nucleotides: TGTGCCAGCAGTCCTCTAGCGGTAAACAATGAGCAGTTCTTC. Protein product: CASSPLAVNNEQFF.

The chain joins TRBV9 to TRBJ2-3, with a tentative D call TRBD1 (5 bases). The CDR3 has 15 amino acids. Trimming shortened V by 0 bases and J by 4 bases, and 12 bases separated the two germline ends. CDR1 is SGDLS, CDR2 YYNGEE, per germline. CDR3 protein: CASSVAGSPPDTQYF. Here the CDR3 DNA reads TGTGCCAGCAGCGTAGCAGGGTCCCCCCCAGATACGCAGTATTTT.

This clonotype was found many times. This chain connects TRBV9 to TRBJ1-2; D possibly corresponds to TRBD1 (5 bases). CDR1 is SGDLS and CDR2 is YYNGEE in the germline V gene. This CDR3 is 14 amino acids long. With 0 bases removed from V and 3 bases from J, the gap between germline ends came to 9 bases. This CDR3 reads CASSVVGADYGYTF. The CDR3 bases are TGTGCCAGCAGCGTAGTTGGGGCCGACTATGGCTACACCTTC.

This chain uses TRBV12-3 or TRBV12-4 with TRBJ1-6; weak D call: TRBD1 (6 bases). The CDR3 has 13 amino acids. V was clipped by 9 bases and J by 6 bases, with 12 bases between them. CDR3 region: CASTGQTNSPLHF. The CDR3 DNA reads as TGTGCCAGTACAGGACAGACTAATTCACCCCTCCACTTT.

This clonotype was observed at least ten times. The rearrangement uses TRBV12-3 or TRBV12-4 and TRBJ2-1; TRBD2 aligns across 7 bases. Trimming cost V 8 bases and J 0 bases; bases outside gene matches: 1. CDR3 length: 13 residues. CDR3 protein: CASRGGSYNEQFF. CDR3 nucleotides: TGTGCCAGCCGCGGGGGCTCCTACAATGAGCAGTTCTTC.

The rearrangement joins TRBV6-5 to TRBJ2-3, with D maybe TRBD1 (6 bases). Trimming left V 1 base short and J 0 bases short, with 11 bases between. Germline CDR1 is MNHEY and CDR2 is SVGAGI. This CDR3 has 16 amino acids. CDR3 sequence: CASSYFAGESTDTQYF. CDR3 sequence (DNA): TGTGCCAGCAGTTACTTTGCAGGGGAGAGCACAGATACGCAGTATTTT.

This clonotype was counted only a few times. The V gene is TRBV7-9, the J gene TRBJ2-3; D gene unclear. V was cut by 1 base and J by 6 bases, with 11 bases left in between. Germline CDR1 is SEHNR and CDR2 is FQNEAQ (reference sequence). The CDR3 contains 14 residues. CDR3 sequence reads: CASSLDVAWDTQYF. CDR3 DNA sequence: TGTGCCAGCAGCTTAGACGTGGCATGGGATACGCAGTATTTT.

This clonotype has a handful of counts. The chain couples TRBV4-3 to TRBJ2-5; 7 positions agree with TRBD2. From germline, CDR1 is LGHNA and CDR2 YSLEER. V lost 0 bases, J lost 4 bases, and 8 bases stayed unmatched. There are 16 residues in the CDR3. As DNA, the CDR3 is TGCGCCAGCAGCCAAGATCAGGCGGCGGGAGTAGAGACCCAGTACTTC. It specifies CASSQDQAAGVETQYF.

This clonotype has a count of ten or more. The chain uses TRBV15 and TRBJ1-6, with D maybe TRBD1 (6 bases). Germline V gene lookup returns CDR1 LNHNV and CDR2 YYDKDF (reference sequence). This CDR3 contains 15 residues. The V gene lost 2 bases and the J gene lost 4 bases, with 9 bases spanning the gap. The CDR3 nucleotides are TGTGCCACCAGCAGAAGGACAGCTTATAATTCACCCCTCCACTTT. Its protein product is CATSRRTAYNSPLHF.

This clonotype was seen ten or more times. The chain recombines TRBV10-3 with TRBJ1-5; no clear D. CDR1 and CDR2 (germline): ENHRY, SYGVKD. This CDR3 is 15 amino acids long. Between the trimmed V and J ends, which lost 2 bases and 2 bases, there was a span of 10 bases. The DNA of the CDR3 is TGTGCCATCAGTGAGGGGGAGAAAGGCAATCAGCCCCAGCATTTT. Its protein product is CAISEGEKGNQPQHF.

At least ten counts were recorded for this clonotype. CDR3 loop: CASRLPDRYNEQFF. The CDR3 DNA sequence: TGTGCCAGCAGACTGCCGGACAGGTACAATGAGCAGTTCTTC. The rearrangement joins TRBV28 to TRBJ2-1; 7 bases are shared with TRBD1. Germline V CDR1 and CDR2: MDHEN, SYDVKM. The CDR3 runs to 14 residues. Losses at the gene ends were 6 bases for V and 4 bases for J; bases not matched to a gene: 6.

This clonotype was seen a few times. J is TRBJ1-2 and V is TRBV19, with TRBD1 as a possible D gene (6 bases). V shed 10 bases and J shed 3 bases, with 18 bases lying between them. The CDR3 sequence is 14 residues long. Germline V gene sequence: CDR1 LNHDA, CDR2 SQIVND (reference sequence). CDR3 nucleotides: TGTGCCACCTCAGGACAGTTACACTACTATGGCTACACCTTC. Translating it yields CATSGQLHYYGYTF. The variable domain in full, with the rest retrieved from reference TRBV19 and TRBJ1-2, is DGGITQSPKYLFRKEGQNVTLSCEQNLNHDAMYWYRQDPGQGLRLIYYSQIVNDFQKGDIAEGYSVSREKKESFPLTVTSAQKNPTAFYLCATSGQLHYYGYTFGSGTRLTVV.

CDR3 loop: CASSLVVGQNTGELFF. In nucleotides, the CDR3 is TGTGCCAGCAGCTTAGTAGTCGGACAGAACACCGGGGAGCTGTTTTTT. V is TRBV7-2 and J is TRBJ2-2, with a possible D match to TRBD1 (5 bases). V was shortened by 1 base and J by 1 base, with 10 bases between the two germline ends. The CDR3 sequence is 16 residues long. CDR1 is SGHTA, CDR2 FQGNSA, per germline.